The next 29 T cell receptor beta chains were all read from a single sample in a study of early T cells in non-severe SARS-CoV-2 infection. TCRdb reanalysed the 5' RACE reads using MiXCR and keeps one entry per CDR3 protein. The sample has approximately 68,000 distinct CDR3 sequences, about 9.5% seen once. The material was whole blood, obtained at baseline. Source of these receptors: an adult who was a healthcare worker with PCR-confirmed SARS-CoV-2 infection or an uninfected control (not recorded which).

This clonotype was picked up many times. The V gene is TRBV7-2, the J gene TRBJ1-2; TRBD1 matches 7 bases. J lost 4 bases, V lost 4 bases, and 6 bases had no gene match. This CDR3 contains 14 residues. Germline CDR1 SGHTA, CDR2 FQGNSA. The CDR3 here is CASSSTGQSYGYTF. CDR3 nucleotides: TGTGCCAGCAGCTCGACAGGGCAGAGCTATGGCTACACCTTC.

This clonotype was counted ten times or more. This sequence joins TRBV12-3 or TRBV12-4 and TRBJ1-2; 9 nucleotides agree with TRBD1. The V gene end was trimmed by 5 bases and the J gene end by 1 base; junction bases not matched to a gene: 11. This CDR3 region has 17 residues. The CDR3 loop is CASSNSGTGNINYGYTF. Written as DNA, the CDR3 is TGTGCCAGCAGTAATTCCGGGACAGGGAACATTAACTATGGCTACACCTTC.

This clonotype was seen a handful of times. This chain connects TRBV6-6 to TRBJ1-2, with no clear D. V gave up 2 bases and J gave up 3 bases, with 10 bases separating them. CDR3 length equals 14 residues. The germline V gene has CDR1 MNHNY and CDR2 SVGAGI (reference sequence). CDR3: CASSYGTPYYGYTF. The DNA of the CDR3 is TGTGCCAGCAGTTACGGTACGCCCTACTATGGCTACACCTTC.

This clonotype was observed a few times. The chain couples TRBV29-1 to TRBJ2-2; D is unclear. CDR1 is SQVTM, CDR2 ANQGSEA, per germline. The CDR3 has 12 residues. Deletions cut 6 bases from V and 3 bases from J, with 8 bases between. CDR3: CSVQRDTGELFF. The CDR3 DNA reads as TGCAGCGTACAGAGAGACACCGGGGAGCTGTTTTTT.

This clonotype was counted ten times or more. The V call is TRBV7-9, the J call TRBJ2-7; a weak D match, TRBD2 (6 bases). Germline loops: CDR1 SEHNR, CDR2 FQNEAQ (reference sequence). The CDR3 runs 19 residues. V was trimmed by 8 bases and J by 0 bases, leaving 29 bases between them. The CDR3 coding sequence is TGTGCCAGCCCCCTGAGTGCGGACTACCGTCCCTTTAGCTCCTACGAGCAGTACTTC. Protein sequence: CASPLSADYRPFSSYEQYF.

This clonotype was seen ten or more times. The genes are TRBV7-8 and TRBJ2-3, with 7 bases aligning to TRBD1. After removal of 5 bases from V and 2 bases from J, the junction contained 7 bases not matched to a gene. The CDR3 is 15 residues long. Germline V lookup: CDR1 SGHVS, CDR2 FQNEAQ. CDR3 nucleotide sequence: TGTGCCAGCAGCCCCCGACAGGGTACCACAGATACGCAGTATTTT. It codes for CASSPRQGTTDTQYF. Variable domain in full (rest from reference TRBV7-8 and TRBJ2-3): GAGVSQSPRYKVAKRGQDVALRCDPISGHVSLFWYQQALGQGPEFLTYFQNEAQLDKSGLPSDRFFAERPEGSVSTLKIQRTQQEDSAVYLCASSPRQGTTDTQYFGPGTRLTVL.

This clonotype was detected ten times or more. This CDR3 reads CASTRTGGYSPLHF. Here the CDR3 DNA reads TGTGCCAGCACCCGGACAGGGGGATATTCACCCCTCCACTTT. The chain couples TRBV12-3 or TRBV12-4 to TRBJ1-6; 10 nucleotides match TRBD1. The V and J ends lost 7 bases and 8 bases, in that order; junction bases with no gene match: 5. The CDR3 is made up of 14 amino acids.

This clonotype has ten or more counts. This rearrangement joins TRBV11-3 to TRBJ2-1; D is tentatively TRBD1 or TRBD2 (7 bases each). CDR3 length equals 15 residues. V lost 5 bases, J lost 7 bases, and 18 bases lay in between. Germline V gene data show CDR1 as SGHNT and CDR2 as YENEEA. CDR3: CASSAPRQGGNEQFF. The DNA for the CDR3 is TGTGCCAGCAGCGCCCCCCGACAGGGAGGGAATGAGCAGTTCTTC.

The J gene is TRBJ2-3, the V gene TRBV9; 8 bases map to TRBD2. CDR3 length: 13 residues. V trimming: 4 bases; J trimming: 6 bases; junction bases outside the gene matches: 4. Germline V lookup: CDR1 SGDLS, CDR2 YYNGEE. DNA for the CDR3: TGTGCCAGCAGCAAAGCGGGGGCGGATACGCAGTATTTT. It yields the protein CASSKAGADTQYF.

This clonotype has more than one count but fewer than ten. This chain connects TRBV2 to TRBJ1-2, with unresolved D. The V end lost 0 bases, the J end lost 8 bases, and 16 bases lay between the germline ends. Germline CDR1 and CDR2: SNHLY and FYNNEI. The CDR3 loop spans 15 amino acids. The CDR3 region is CASSEALQGSRGYTF. CDR3 nucleotides: TGTGCCAGCAGTGAAGCGCTTCAAGGGTCCCGGGGCTACACCTTC. Drawing the rest from reference TRBV2 and TRBJ1-2, the complete variable domain is EPEVTQTPSHQVTQMGQEVILRCVPISNHLYFYWYRQILGQKVEFLVSFYNNEISEKSEIFDDQFSVERPDGSNFTLKIRSTKLEDSAMYFCASSEALQGSRGYTFGSGTRLTVV.

The rearrangement links TRBV14 to TRBJ2-7; no firm D call. With 0 bases removed from V and 7 bases from J, the gap between germline ends came to 16 bases. Germline-derived CDR1 and CDR2 are SGHDN and FVKESK. CDR3 length: 15 amino acids. Written as DNA, the CDR3 is TGTGCCAGCAGCCAAGAGACCCTCGTGGGAATGGAGCAGTACTTC. Its protein is CASSQETLVGMEQYF.

This clonotype was detected only a few times. The rearrangement uses TRBV27 and TRBJ2-6; no definite D call. V lost 4 bases and J lost 2, with 9 bases in between. This CDR3 has 15 residues. Germline V gene lookup returns CDR1 MNHEY and CDR2 SMNVEV (reference sequence). This chain's CDR3 is CASSSTPAGANVLTF. DNA for the CDR3: TGTGCCAGCAGTTCTACTCCGGCTGGGGCCAACGTCCTGACTTTC.

This clonotype has at least ten counts. The V and J genes are TRBV20-1 and TRBJ2-7; the match to TRBD1 covers 8 bases. Looked up from germline, CDR1 is DFQATT and CDR2 is SNEGSKA (reference sequence). Unmatched junction bases numbered 10, after V lost 2 bases and J lost 4 bases. The CDR3 is made up of 15 amino acids. CDR3 sequence: CSARLRAGGGYEQYF. The CDR3 DNA is TGCAGTGCTAGATTACGGGCAGGGGGCGGGTACGAGCAGTACTTC.

The chain couples TRBV12-2 to TRBJ2-4; TRBD2, the table's D call, was not compared with the DNA. TRBV12-2 is recorded as a pseudogene. CDR3 length: 15 amino acids. CDR3: CANTTSHLAKNIQYF. The CDR3 DNA is TGTGCAAATACTACTAGTCACTTAGCCAAAAACATTCAGTACTTC.

Many counts were recorded for this clonotype. This rearrangement joins TRBV2 to TRBJ1-1, with D hard to call. Germline values: CDR1 SNHLY, CDR2 FYNNEI. This CDR3 is 14 amino acids long. V was trimmed by 2 bases and J by 10 bases, leaving 17 bases between them. Here the CDR3 reads CASSEKLSPNVAFF. The CDR3 DNA is TGTGCCAGCAGTGAAAAGCTGAGTCCAAATGTAGCTTTCTTT.

This clonotype occurred many times. The CDR3 is CASESDRGATDTQYF. CDR3 sequence (DNA): TGTGCCAGCGAGTCGGACAGGGGAGCCACAGATACGCAGTATTTT. The V call is TRBV28, the J call TRBJ2-3, with TRBD1 matching 9 bases. CDR3 size: 15 residues. CDR1 is MDHEN, CDR2 SYDVKM, per germline. With 8 bases clipped from V and 2 bases from J, the junction kept 8 bases outside the gene matches.

This clonotype was seen a handful of times. The CDR3 here is CASSERDGPQNTEAFF. The CDR3, as DNA: TGCGCCAGCAGTGAGAGGGACGGCCCTCAGAACACTGAAGCTTTCTTT. The gene calls are TRBV10-2 and TRBJ1-1, with D perhaps TRBD1 (5 bases). The germline V gene encodes CDR1 WSHSY and CDR2 SAAADI. This CDR3 region has 16 residues. Trimming removed 2 bases at V and 1 base at J, with 14 bases between.

This rearrangement joins TRBV20-1 to TRBJ1-2, with TRBD1 as a possible D gene (6 bases). In germline, CDR1 is DFQATT, CDR2 SNEGSKA (reference sequence). The length of the CDR3 is 14 residues. The V and J ends lost 0 bases and 5 bases respectively, with 13 bases between them. The CDR3, as DNA: TGCAGTGCTAGAGATGTTTGGGGGCAGTATGGCTACACCTTC. It encodes CSARDVWGQYGYTF.

J is TRBJ1-5 and V is TRBV7-2, with D tentatively TRBD1 (6 bases). Germline V lookup: CDR1 SGHTA, CDR2 FQGNSA. V dropped 5 bases and J dropped 5 bases, with 16 bases sitting between them. The CDR3 is 15 residues long. CDR3 sequence reads: CASSPEGVGYQPQHF. The CDR3, as DNA: TGTGCCAGCAGCCCCGAGGGGGTTGGTTATCAGCCCCAGCATTTT.

This clonotype was seen only a few times. The genes are TRBV6-2 or TRBV6-3 and TRBJ1-1, with D maybe TRBD1 (5 bases). Germline-derived CDR1 and CDR2 are MNHEY and SVGEGT. This CDR3 is built from 15 residues. The ends were cut back, 2 bases at V and 1 base at J, with 11 bases in the middle. The CDR3 is CASSYVRGQNTEAFF. DNA for the CDR3: TGTGCCAGCAGTTACGTGAGGGGTCAGAACACTGAAGCTTTCTTT.

This clonotype was seen at least ten times. V gene TRBV20-1 combines with J gene TRBJ2-1; 8 bases match TRBD2. The germline CDR1 and CDR2 sequences are DFQATT and SNEGSKA (reference sequence). The CDR3 has 14 amino acids. The V segment lost 6 bases and the J segment 4 bases; nucleotides outside the gene matches: 8. CDR3 bases: TGCAGTGCCGGAGAGCGGGGGCAATACAATGAGCAGTTCTTC. Translation: CSAGERGQYNEQFF.

This clonotype was seen at least ten times. V is TRBV5-6 and J is TRBJ2-3; possible D gene TRBD2, 5 bases. Trimming took 3 bases from V and 3 from J, leaving 11 bases between them. CDR3 length: 14 residues. Germline CDR1 reads SGHDT; CDR2 reads YYEEEE. Written as DNA, the CDR3 is TGTGCCAGCAGCTGGAGGCTACCGACAGATACGCAGTATTTT. The encoded protein is CASSWRLPTDTQYF.

This clonotype was seen only a few times. V and J are TRBV3-2 and TRBJ1-3; the table calls TRBD1, which could not be checked here. TRBV3-2 is designated a pseudogene. This CDR3 has 16 amino acids. The CDR3 spells CASSHPQGALGNTIYF. The CDR3 DNA sequence: TGTGCCAGCAGCCACCCTCAGGGGGCGCTTGGAAACACCATATATTTT.

CDR3 residues: CASSIVTGNSNQPQHF. The CDR3 coding sequence is TGTGCCAGTAGTATAGTCACAGGGAATAGCAATCAGCCCCAGCATTTT. The gene calls are TRBV19 and TRBJ1-5; weak D call: TRBD1 (6 bases). The CDR3 runs 16 residues. Germline V gene lookup returns CDR1 LNHDA and CDR2 SQIVND (reference sequence). V lost 1 base and J lost 0, with 10 bases in between.

J is TRBJ1-1 and V is TRBV30; D not resolved. The CDR3 loop spans 12 amino acids. Germline CDR1 GTSNPN, CDR2 SVGIG (reference sequence). V was cut by 3 bases and J by 4 bases, with 9 bases left in between. The CDR3 region is CAWRPSGTEAFF. In DNA form, the CDR3 reads TGTGCCTGGAGACCTTCGGGCACTGAAGCTTTCTTT.

The rearrangement uses TRBV11-2 and TRBJ2-3, with 8 positions matching TRBD2. The CDR3 runs 16 residues. Germline CDR1 SGHAT, CDR2 FQNNGV. With 4 bases clipped from V and 6 bases from J, the junction kept 12 bases outside the gene matches. The CDR3 loop reads CASSSLPAGVLDTQYF. The DNA of the CDR3 is TGTGCCAGCAGCTCCCTCCCAGCGGGGGTATTGGATACGCAGTATTTT.

In this sample, this clonotype turned up many times. The chain carries TRBV10-3 and TRBJ2-7; weak D call: TRBD2 (6 bases). Per germline, CDR1 ENHRY and CDR2 SYGVKD. The length of the CDR3 is 14 residues. V was pared by 10 bases and J by 0 bases, with 16 bases between. CDR3 sequence: CATRDWSSSYEQYF. As DNA, the CDR3 is TGTGCCACCCGGGACTGGTCAAGCTCCTACGAGCAGTACTTC.

The rearrangement joins TRBV10-2 to TRBJ2-7; TRBD1 matches at 8 bases. CDR1 and CDR2 from the germline V gene are WSHSY and SAAADI. This CDR3 comprises 15 residues. Trimming removed 7 bases from V and 1 base from J; junction bases left unmatched: 9. The CDR3 nucleotides read TGCGCCAGCATTAGGGGACAGGCTTCTTCCTACGAGCAGTACTTC. Its protein is CASIRGQASSYEQYF.

V is TRBV6-5 and J is TRBJ2-7; a weak D match, TRBD2 (6 bases). Germline V gene data show CDR1 as MNHEY and CDR2 as SVGAGI. This CDR3 is 16 amino acids long. V shed 1 base and J shed 5 bases, with 18 bases lying between them. The DNA of the CDR3 is TGTGCCAGCAGTTACTTTATGCGGGGCGCTGGAGACGAGCAGTACTTC. It codes for CASSYFMRGAGDEQYF.